The 12 T cell receptor beta chains below come from one sample, sequenced in a study of control samples from healthy donors and cancer patients. Some clones are missing from TCRdb's copy, which holds only in-frame ones; the method was immunoSEQ multiplex PCR. The data contain roughly 51,000 clones, around nine tenths of them singletons. The sequencing input was PBMCs. These receptors were taken from a man aged 35-49 years with colorectal cancer.

The chain joins TRBV12-3 or TRBV12-4 to TRBJ2-7, with D possibly being TRBD2 (5 bases). Trimming left V 6 bases short and J 7 bases short, with 10 bases between. The CDR3 is 11 residues long. The CDR3 DNA reads TGTGCCAGCAGGAGCGGCGGTGAGCAGTACTTC. Encoded protein: CASRSGGEQYF.

The genes are TRBV10-1 and TRBJ1-1, with D unresolved. CDR1 WNHNN and CDR2 SYGVQD come from the germline V gene (reference sequence). The length of the CDR3 is 13 residues. The V end was cut by 10 bases, the J end by 4 bases, with 16 bases between. CDR3 bases: TGCGCCACCGCTGCGGGCGCGGGCACTGAAGCTTTCTTT. Translation gives CATAAGAGTEAFF.

The V and J genes are TRBV9 and TRBJ1-2, with D hard to call. Deletions cut 2 bases from V and 9 bases from J, with 8 bases between. Germline CDR1 is SGDLS and CDR2 is YYNGEE. The CDR3 covers 11 residues. CDR3 residues: CASSVYSSYTF. The CDR3 nucleotides are TGTGCCAGCAGCGTTTACTCGAGCTACACCTTC.

The chain is built from TRBV25-1 and TRBJ2-3; a weak D match, TRBD2 (6 bases). V gave up 4 bases and J gave up 3 bases, with 14 bases separating them. This CDR3 has 15 residues. The germline V gene encodes CDR1 MGHDK and CDR2 SYGVNS. CDR3 residues: CASSVFGSETDTQYF. CDR3 DNA sequence: TGTGCCAGCAGTGTATTCGGGAGTGAGACAGATACGCAGTATTTT.

This clone showed up just once. V and J are TRBV5-4 and TRBJ1-5; maybe TRBD1 (6 bases). This CDR3 has 14 amino acids. The germline V gene encodes CDR1 SGHNT and CDR2 YYREEE (reference sequence). Trimming cost V 9 bases and J 7 bases, with 20 bases left between them. CDR3 nucleotides: TGTGCCACTTCAGACCAGGGGTTCGGGCAGCCCCAGCATTTT. It translates to CATSDQGFGQPQHF.

V gene TRBV11-2 combines with J gene TRBJ2-7; TRBD1 aligns across 8 bases. The CDR3 contains 16 residues. Germline CDR1 is SGHAT and CDR2 is FQNNGV. After removal of 1 base from V and 3 bases from J, the junction contained 8 bases not matched to a gene. CDR3 amino acids: CASSLGTGQFGYEQYF. The CDR3 nucleotides read TGTGCCAGCAGCTTAGGGACAGGGCAGTTCGGCTACGAGCAGTACTTC.

The chain joins TRBV12-5 to TRBJ2-5, with D unresolved. Trimming stripped 3 bases from V and 5 bases from J, with 10 bases between. The CDR3 spans 13 residues. CDR1 and CDR2 from the germline V gene are LGHNT and FRNRAP. The CDR3 DNA reads TGTGCTAGTGGTTTCATGGTGGGCGAGACCCAGTACTTC. It encodes CASGFMVGETQYF.

The chain recombines TRBV7-8 with TRBJ2-5, with D perhaps TRBD1 (6 bases). Looked up from germline, CDR1 is SGHVS and CDR2 is FQNEAQ. The CDR3 length is 20 residues. V lost 3 bases and J lost 4, with 30 bases in between. The CDR3 coding sequence is TGTGCCAGCAGCTTGAAATTGCAGGGGAGAGGACAACACACCGGAGAGACCCAGTACTTC. Its protein product is CASSLKLQGRGQHTGETQYF.

DNA of the CDR3: TGTGCCAGCAGTTCTCAGGGAAGGCAGTTCTTC. As protein: CASSSQGRQFF. The chain is built from TRBV6-6 and TRBJ2-1; D perhaps matches TRBD1 (5 bases). Germline V lookup: CDR1 MNHNY, CDR2 SVGAGI (reference sequence). This CDR3 comprises 11 residues. The V gene lost 4 bases and the J gene lost 12 bases, with 10 bases spanning the gap.

The chain joins TRBV24-1 to TRBJ1-5; D call uncertain. The CDR3 is 14 amino acids. Germline V CDR1 and CDR2: KGHDR, SFDVKD. V was shortened by 1 base and J by 4 bases, with 7 bases between the two germline ends. CDR3 loop: CATSDLSSNQPQHF. The CDR3 DNA reads TGTGCCACCAGTGATTTATCCAGTAATCAGCCCCAGCATTTT.

The chain couples TRBV6-2 or TRBV6-3 to TRBJ2-5; tentative D call: TRBD2 (6 bases). The CDR3 covers 14 residues. Trimming pared 6 bases from V and 8 bases from J, leaving 19 bases between. CDR1 is MNHEY and CDR2 is SVGEGT in the germline V gene. DNA for the CDR3: TGTGCCAGCAGCCCTACTAGCCCCAGGGAAACCCAGTACTTC. Translation gives CASSPTSPRETQYF.

This clone was picked up one time. The chain joins TRBV7-9 to TRBJ2-6; no clear D. The CDR3 extends over 14 amino acids. CDR1 and CDR2 from the germline V gene are SEHNR and FQNEAQ (reference sequence). Trimming stripped 8 bases from V and 5 bases from J, with 13 bases between. This CDR3 reads CASPQGNRANVLTF. The CDR3, as DNA: TGTGCCAGCCCCCAAGGAAATCGGGCCAACGTCCTGACTTTC.